This T cell receptor beta chain was found in a study of blood T cell repertoires in COVID-19. In germline, CDR1 is MNHNY, CDR2 SVGAGI (reference sequence). J gave up 2 bases and V 5 bases, and 8 bases lay outside the gene matches. This CDR3 contains 16 residues. Data came from immunoSEQ multiplex PCR; TCRdb stores just in-frame clones and leaves some out. This table has a few hundred thousand clones, about 83% appearing once. The chain uses TRBV6-6 and TRBJ2-5, with 10 bases lining up with TRBD2. The specimen was peripheral blood. This receptor was identified in a woman aged 40 to 50 who had recovered from COVID-19. The chain's CDR3 is CASSPKRGGKQETQYF. DNA for the CDR3: TGTGCCAGCAGTCCGAAGCGGGGGGGAAAACAAGAGACCCAGTACTTC.